Below are 26 T cell receptor beta chains sequenced from a single sample in a study of Graves' ophthalmopathy and Graves' hyperthyroidism. RNA transcripts provided the template for amplifying TCR beta CDR3 regions. An initial RT-PCR round employing HTBI primers preceded a second-round multiplex PCR. TCRdb redid the calling of the multiplex PCR reads with MiXCR, one entry per CDR3 protein. The table includes about 400,000 distinct CDR3 sequences, approximately 16% detected once. Sequencing was performed on peripheral blood. Every receptor here comes from a woman in her late teens or twenties with Graves' ophthalmopathy.

Ten or more counts support this clonotype. The V and J genes are TRBV11-1 and TRBJ2-6; 8 bases match TRBD1. Germline values: CDR1 SGHAT, CDR2 FQDESV (reference sequence). CDR3 length: 17 residues. V shed 4 bases and J 2 bases; nucleotides not matched to a gene: 7. Written as DNA, the CDR3 is TGTGCCAGCAGCTCGACAGGGGCGACGGCTGGGGCCAACGTCCTGACTTTC. It encodes CASSSTGATAGANVLTF. Looking up the rest from reference TRBV11-1 and TRBJ2-6 gives the full variable domain: EAEVAQSPRYKITEKSQAVAFWCDPISGHATLYWYRQILGQGPELLVQFQDESVVDDSQLPKDRFSAERLKGVDSTLKIQPAELGDSAMYLCASSSTGATAGANVLTFGAGSRLTVL.

This clonotype was counted many times. The CDR3 nucleotides are TGTGCCTGGAGTGTACGAGGGGGAGGGCAGCCCCAGCATTTT. Its protein is CAWSVRGGGQPQHF. The V gene is TRBV30, the J gene TRBJ1-5; tentatively, D is TRBD1 (6 bases). This CDR3 is 14 amino acids long. V lost 0 bases, J lost 7 bases, and 13 bases lay in between. Germline CDR1 is GTSNPN and CDR2 is SVGIG (reference sequence).

The genes are TRBV4-1 and TRBJ2-6, with D possibly being TRBD2 (6 bases). V was shortened by 0 bases and J by 0 bases, with 15 bases between the two germline ends. The CDR3 has 19 residues. The germline gives CDR1 MGHRA, CDR2 YSYEKL. In DNA form, the CDR3 reads TGCGCCAGCAGCCAAGATCCCGGCCGGGGGTCCTCTGGGGCCAACGTCCTGACTTTC. Translated, it gives CASSQDPGRGSSGANVLTF.

As concerns this clonotype: A much more abundant neighbour one base away suggests this may be a read error. The V call is TRBV15, the J call TRBJ2-2, with D perhaps matching TRBD2 (6 bases). Germline V gene lookup returns CDR1 LNHNV and CDR2 YYDKDF (reference sequence). This CDR3 is 16 amino acids long. CDR3 loop: CATSRGGSGNIGELFF. CDR3 nucleotide sequence: TGTGCCACCAGCAGGGGAGGTAGTGGGAACATCGGGGAGCTGTTTTTT.

This clonotype showed up many times. The chain links TRBV2 to TRBJ2-2; TRBD2 agrees at 8 bases. The CDR3 has 15 residues. Germline-derived CDR1 and CDR2 are SNHLY and FYNNEI. V lost 4 bases, J lost 2 bases, and 3 bases stayed unmatched. In DNA form, the CDR3 reads TGTGCCAGCAGTGGAACTAGCGGAAACACCGGGGAGCTGTTTTTT. Protein: CASSGTSGNTGELFF.

This clonotype came up many times. The CDR3 region is CASSQPGANVLTF. The CDR3 region has the DNA TGTGCCAGCAGCCAACCCGGGGCCAACGTCCTGACTTTC. The genes are TRBV14 and TRBJ2-6; D unresolved. V was shortened by 2 bases and J by 4 bases, with 3 bases between the two germline ends. The CDR3 has 13 amino acids. CDR1 and CDR2 (germline): SGHDN, FVKESK.

This clonotype was observed at least ten times. This chain uses TRBV11-3 with TRBJ2-7, with D perhaps TRBD2 (6 bases). From germline, CDR1 is SGHNT and CDR2 YENEEA. Deletions cut 4 bases from V and 7 bases from J, with 20 bases between. The CDR3 has 15 amino acids. In DNA, the CDR3 is TGTGCCAGCAGCTCGGACTACTTCCCCCTACGGGAGCAGTACTTC. It is translated as CASSSDYFPLREQYF.

At least ten counts were recorded for this clonotype. The V gene is TRBV29-1, the J gene TRBJ2-7, with D unresolved. The CDR3 runs 13 residues. V dropped 7 bases and J dropped 2 bases, with 15 bases sitting between them. Germline loops: CDR1 SQVTM, CDR2 ANQGSEA. The CDR3 DNA reads as TGCAGCGCCTACACAGATCCTACCTACGAGCAGTACTTC. This translates into CSAYTDPTYEQYF.

In this sample, this clonotype turned up many times. J is TRBJ2-7 and V is TRBV14; 10 positions match TRBD1. J lost 3 bases, V lost 4 bases, and 3 bases had no gene match. The CDR3 covers 14 residues. Germline CDR1 and CDR2: SGHDN and FVKESK. The DNA of the CDR3 is TGTGCCAGCAGCCGCCGGACAGGGGGCTACGAGCAGTACTTC. The encoded protein is CASSRRTGGYEQYF.

There are many counts of this clonotype. The chain joins TRBV28 to TRBJ2-2; TRBD2 is a possible D gene (5 bases). V lost 3 bases to trimming and J lost 4 bases, with 9 bases between them. The CDR3 loop spans 14 amino acids. Per germline, CDR1 MDHEN and CDR2 SYDVKM. Written as DNA, the CDR3 is TGTGCCAGCAGTTTTGGAGGACGCACCGGGGAGCTGTTTTTT. Amino acids: CASSFGGRTGELFF.

The J gene is TRBJ2-5, the V gene TRBV11-2, with 8 bases fitting TRBD2. V was clipped by 3 bases and J by 2 bases; unmatched bases: 14. The germline V gene has CDR1 SGHAT and CDR2 FQNNGV. The CDR3 contains 18 residues. CDR3 DNA sequence: TGTGCCAGCAGCTTTACTAGCGGCCAAACAACCTTACAAGAGACCCAGTACTTC. Amino acids: CASSFTSGQTTLQETQYF.

This clonotype was picked up many times. V is TRBV4-1 and J is TRBJ1-6; 8 nucleotides match TRBD1. Germline V gene data show CDR1 as MGHRA and CDR2 as YSYEKL. V lost 4 bases and J lost 6; bases outside the gene matches: 8. There are 16 residues in the CDR3. The CDR3 bases are TGCGCCAGCAGCCGAAGGACAGGGATCGTTAATTCACCCCTCCACTTT. Translating gives CASSRRTGIVNSPLHF.

This clonotype has at least ten counts. This chain uses TRBV30 with TRBJ1-1; possible D gene TRBD1, 5 bases. This CDR3 has 13 amino acids. Germline CDR1 and CDR2: GTSNPN and SVGIG (reference sequence). The V gene lost 3 bases and the J gene lost 4 bases, with 12 bases spanning the gap. The CDR3 region has the DNA TGTGCCTGGAGGCAGGGAGGGAGCACTGAAGCTTTCTTT. Encoded protein: CAWRQGGSTEAFF.

Turning to this clonotype: One end of the junction is discordant with germline, which a read error may explain. The chain couples TRBV11-2 to TRBJ2-7; D unclear. Germline V gene data show CDR1 as SGHAT and CDR2 as FQNNGV. The CDR3 extends over 14 amino acids. The CDR3 DNA is TGTGCCAACAGCTTAGACAACTGGCATTACGAGCAGTCCTTC. It yields the protein CANSLDNWHYEQSF.

This clonotype was recorded many times. This chain links TRBV5-1 with TRBJ1-2; D is possibly TRBD1 (6 bases). V dropped 4 bases and J dropped 4 bases, with 20 bases sitting between them. Germline loops: CDR1 SGHRS, CDR2 YFSETQ. The CDR3 is made up of 16 amino acids. Written as DNA, the CDR3 is TGCGCCAGCAGCCCAAGGCAGCAGGGGAAAGGCTATGGCTACACCTTC. Translated: CASSPRQQGKGYGYTF.

This clonotype was seen at least ten times. This chain joins TRBV19 and TRBJ2-7; 9 positions agree with TRBD1. This CDR3 has 15 residues. The germline CDR1 and CDR2 sequences are LNHDA and SQIVND (reference sequence). V gave up 3 bases and J gave up 1 base; unmatched junction bases: 4. The CDR3 is CASSMTGGGSYEQYF. As DNA, the CDR3 is TGTGCCAGTAGTATGACAGGGGGAGGTTCCTACGAGCAGTACTTC. Together with reference TRBV19 and TRBJ2-7, the CDR3 gives the full variable domain: DGGITQSPKYLFRKEGQNVTLSCEQNLNHDAMYWYRQDPGQGLRLIYYSQIVNDFQKGDIAEGYSVSREKKESFPLTVTSAQKNPTAFYLCASSMTGGGSYEQYFGPGTRLTVT.

This clonotype was seen ten or more times. V and J are TRBV12-3 or TRBV12-4 and TRBJ2-5; D could derive from TRBD1 or TRBD2 (5 bases each). The CDR3 loop spans 14 amino acids. The V gene lost 3 bases and the J gene lost 5 bases, with 13 bases spanning the gap. Written as DNA, the CDR3 is TGTGCCAGCAGTTTCGGGACCCTTACGGAGACCCAGTACTTC. Encoded protein: CASSFGTLTETQYF.

In this sample, this clonotype turned up many times. V and J are TRBV27 and TRBJ2-1; possible D gene TRBD2, 5 bases. Germline V gene lookup returns CDR1 MNHEY and CDR2 SMNVEV (reference sequence). The V end was cut by 8 bases, the J end by 0 bases, with 14 bases between. This CDR3 is 15 amino acids long. In nucleotides, the CDR3 is TGTGCCAGCTCCCCTGCAGACTACTCCTACAATGAGCAGTTCTTC. It is translated as CASSPADYSYNEQFF.

The sample holds many counts of this clonotype. The V and J genes are TRBV29-1 and TRBJ1-1, with 8 bases lining up with TRBD1. In germline, CDR1 is SQVTM, CDR2 ANQGSEA. The CDR3 spans 12 residues. The ends lost 7 bases at V and 1 base at J; junction bases unmatched: 2. The CDR3 region is CSGDRGNTEAFF. The CDR3 nucleotides read TGCAGCGGAGACAGGGGGAACACTGAAGCTTTCTTT. Full variable domain (remainder filled in from reference TRBV29-1 and TRBJ1-1): SAVISQKPSRDICQRGTSLTIQCQVDSQVTMMFWYRQQPGQSLTLIATANQGSEATYESGFVIDKFPISRPNLTFSTLTVSNMSPEDSSIYLCSGDRGNTEAFFGQGTRLTVV.

This clonotype appeared many times. Relative to the germline gene, one junction end is altered; a read error may explain this. The chain links TRBV7-2 to TRBJ1-1, with 9 nucleotides matching TRBD1. Germline V gene sequence: CDR1 SGHTA, CDR2 FQGNSA. CDR3 length equals 15 residues. The CDR3, as DNA: TGTGCCAGCAGCTTAACAGGGGGCATGAAAACTGAAGCTTTCTTT. Protein: CASSLTGGMKTEAFF.

This clonotype came up many times. The chain recombines TRBV6-2 or TRBV6-3 with TRBJ1-2; a weak D match, TRBD1 (5 bases). The germline gives CDR1 MNHEY, CDR2 SVGEGT. Trimming stripped 0 bases from V and 6 bases from J, with 17 bases between. The CDR3 contains 16 residues. The CDR3, as DNA: TGTGCCAGCAGTTACTCGAATCGGGTTCTCAGGGATGGCTACACCTTC. Residues: CASSYSNRVLRDGYTF.

V gene TRBV12-3 or TRBV12-4 combines with J gene TRBJ1-5, with D hard to call. V was cut by 5 bases and J by 3 bases, with 8 bases left in between. The CDR3 covers 13 residues. CDR3: CASSPKTNQPQHF. The CDR3 DNA reads as TGTGCCAGCAGTCCAAAAACCAATCAGCCCCAGCATTTT.

This clonotype was found many times. V usage is TRBV6-1 and J usage is TRBJ2-7; 7 bases align to TRBD1. Germline V gene lookup returns CDR1 MNHNS and CDR2 SASEGT. The V segment lost 4 bases and the J segment 3 bases; nucleotides outside the gene matches: 6. The CDR3 sequence is 14 residues long. The CDR3 sequence: CASSGRDSRYEQYF. The CDR3 DNA is TGTGCCAGCAGTGGAAGGGACAGTCGCTACGAGCAGTACTTC.

Ten or more counts support this clonotype. This sequence joins TRBV4-2 and TRBJ1-3, with D maybe TRBD1 (5 bases). Germline assignment: CDR1 LGHNA and CDR2 YNFKEQ. Trimming left V 1 base short and J 8 bases short, with 9 bases between. The length of the CDR3 is 13 residues. CDR3 in amino acids: CASSQVRADTIYF. For the CDR3, the DNA is TGTGCCAGCAGCCAAGTCAGGGCGGACACCATATATTTT.

There are many counts of this clonotype. This CDR3 reads CASSPGGGRETQYF. The CDR3 nucleotides are TGTGCCAGCAGCCCAGGGGGGGGACGAGAGACCCAGTACTTC. This rearrangement joins TRBV7-8 to TRBJ2-5; D possibly uses TRBD1 or TRBD2 (7 bases each). This CDR3 has 14 amino acids. V was trimmed by 5 bases and J by 4 bases, leaving 14 bases between them. The germline CDR1 and CDR2 sequences are SGHVS and FQNEAQ.

This clonotype was observed at least ten times. V gene TRBV6-4 combines with J gene TRBJ1-1, with no clear D. This CDR3 spans 15 amino acids. The V gene's germline CDR1 is MRHNA and CDR2 SNTAGT. V lost 3 bases and J 1 base, leaving 12 bases between the germline ends. This CDR3 is CASSDPDTRNTEAFF. In DNA form, the CDR3 reads TGTGCCAGCAGTGATCCCGACACGCGGAACACTGAAGCTTTCTTT.